One sample yielded the 8 T cell receptor beta chains listed below, sequenced in a study of OX40 agonist ivuxolimab in advanced cancers. Sequencing was performed with immunoSEQ multiplex PCR; in TCRdb, only in-frame clones are kept and a portion is missing. The table shows tens of thousands of clones, with 87% occurring only once. The sample consisted of CD4+ or CD8+ T cells sorted from blood, taken in a trial of the OX40 agonist ivuxolimab. Receptors were obtained from an adult with an advanced solid tumor such as melanoma, head and neck, liver or kidney cancer.

The V and J genes are TRBV15 and TRBJ1-2; D may be TRBD1 (5 bases). This CDR3 comprises 15 residues. V was pared by 4 bases and J by 4 bases, with 16 bases between. Germline loops: CDR1 LNHNV, CDR2 YYDKDF (reference sequence). The CDR3 spells CATSKGWGGTYGYTF. CDR3 DNA: TGTGCCACCAGCAAGGGTTGGGGGGGTACCTATGGCTACACCTTC.

The chain carries TRBV4-1 and TRBJ2-5; 10 bases line up with TRBD2. V dropped 6 bases and J dropped 4; count of bases not matched to a gene: 2. The CDR3 is 13 residues long. Germline V gene lookup returns CDR1 MGHRA and CDR2 YSYEKL. The CDR3 DNA reads TGCGCCAGCAGTCGACTAGCGGGAGAGACCCAGTACTTC. Its translation: CASSRLAGETQYF.

This chain links TRBV13 with TRBJ2-1; the match to TRBD2 covers 15 bases. Germline V gene lookup returns CDR1 PRHDT and CDR2 FYEKMQ (reference sequence). Trimming took 1 base from V and 0 from J; bases not matched to a gene: 4. The CDR3 sequence is 19 residues long. The CDR3 nucleotides read TGTGCCAGCAGCTTAGACGGACTAGCGGGAGGGAACTCCTACAATGAGCAGTTCTTC. It translates to CASSLDGLAGGNSYNEQFF.

V gene TRBV18 combines with J gene TRBJ2-5, with 9 bases that match TRBD1. Germline V CDR1 and CDR2: KGHSH, LQKENI. The CDR3 runs 13 residues. Trimming took 6 bases from V and 4 from J; bases not matched to a gene: 3. The CDR3 sequence: CASSWDRAETQYF. CDR3 DNA: TGTGCCAGCTCCTGGGACAGGGCAGAGACCCAGTACTTC.

The V and J genes are TRBV6-1 and TRBJ2-5; TRBD1 agrees at 8 bases. The ends lost 4 bases at V and 9 bases at J; junction bases unmatched: 4. CDR3 length: 12 residues. CDR1 MNHNS and CDR2 SASEGT come from the germline V gene. The DNA for the CDR3 is TGTGCCAGCAGTGGACAGGGGCAGGCCCAGTACTTC. Its translation: CASSGQGQAQYF.

The CDR3 spells CASSFGEGHTGELFF. CDR3 DNA sequence: TGTGCCAGCAGCTTCGGGGAGGGTCACACCGGGGAGCTGTTTTTT. The rearrangement links TRBV7-8 to TRBJ2-2, with 7 bases lining up with TRBD2. V was pared by 3 bases and J by 3 bases, with 4 bases of the junction left unmatched. This CDR3 contains 15 residues. Per germline, CDR1 SGHVS and CDR2 FQNEAQ.

The rearrangement uses TRBV7-8 and TRBJ2-7; TRBD2 matches at 14 bases. CDR3 length: 15 amino acids. Germline CDR1 reads SGHVS; CDR2 reads FQNEAQ. With 5 bases clipped from V and 4 bases from J, the junction kept 4 bases outside the gene matches. CDR3 in amino acids: CASSRGTSGSYEQYF. The CDR3 DNA reads as TGTGCCAGCAGCCGAGGGACTAGCGGGAGTTACGAGCAGTACTTC.

CDR3 in DNA: TGTGCCAGCAATCTAGACCGGACTACGGAGACCCAGTACTTC. Translating it yields CASNLDRTTETQYF. V is TRBV6-5 and J is TRBJ2-5; possibly TRBD2 for D (6 bases). Germline CDR1 MNHEY, CDR2 SVGAGI. V was clipped by 7 bases and J by 5 bases, with 17 bases between them. The CDR3 spans 14 residues.